The rows below give T cell receptor beta chains drawn from one sample of a study of T-cell memory formation after mild COVID-19. TCRdb independently ran MiXCR on the 5' RACE reads; one entry per CDR3 protein. The data show fewer than 250,000 distinct CDR3 sequences, roughly 30% seen once. Specimen: PBMCs or a T cell subset sorted from them (not recorded which). These receptor sequences come from an adult woman who had mild COVID-19 (a few samples of this study predate the infection). Cell type and time point are not known. The CDR3 runs from the conserved cysteine through the conserved F or W. D genes are given only for firm matches. Rows may omit the clone size; those that give it use once, few, many or a size class.

>TRBJ2-3|-|TRBV5-1|-
TGCGCCAGCCGCATTTCGCCGGGAGAGGGGGGAGATACGCAGTATTTT
CASRISPGEGGDTQYF
>TRBJ2-7|TRBD2|TRBV4-3|-
TGCGCCAGCAGCCAGTGGGGTGCTAGCGGGAGTGGGTCCTACGAGCAGTACTTC
CASSQWGASGSGSYEQYF
>TRBJ2-5|TRBD2|TRBV15|-
TGTGCCACCAGCAGAGGAGCGGGGAGTCCTCGAGAGACCCAGTACTTC
CATSRGAGSPRETQYF
>TRBJ2-6|TRBD1|TRBV5-1|-
TGCGCCAGCACCCGGGACAGCGGGGCCAACGTCCTGACTTTC
CASTRDSGANVLTF
>TRBJ2-1|TRBD2|TRBV3-1|few
TGTGCCACCGGGACTAGCGGGAGTCGTACGTTCTTC
CATGTSGSRTFF
>TRBJ2-3|-|TRBV20-1|few
TGCAGTGCTAGGGACACAGATACGCAGTATTTT
CSARDTDTQYF
>TRBJ2-2|-|TRBV19|-
TGTGCCAGTAGGGGCAGGGTGAGCACCGGGGAGCTGTTTTTT
CASRGRVSTGELFF
>TRBJ1-2|-|TRBV12-3/TRBV12-4|few
TGTGCCAGCAGTTTAGTCCAGGGGCGGATGCGTGGCTACACCTTC
CASSLVQGRMRGYTF
>TRBJ2-2|-|TRBV6-5|-
TGTGCCAGCAGTTGGACGGACTCTAACACCGGGGAGCTGTTTTTT
CASSWTDSNTGELFF
>TRBJ1-2|-|TRBV12-3/TRBV12-4|-
TGTGCCAGCAGTAACTCCTTAGGGACCGGCTACACCTTC
CASSNSLGTGYTF
>TRBJ2-1|-|TRBV14|-
TGTGCCAGCAGCCAAGGGGGTGGGAATGAGCAGTTCTTC
CASSQGGGNEQFF
>TRBJ2-7|-|TRBV27|-
TGTGCCAGCAGTCCTCTCCGGTCCGCGGGTCCCTACGAGCAGTACTTC
CASSPLRSAGPYEQYF
>TRBJ1-3|-|TRBV4-1|-
TGCGCCAGCAGCCAAGAGGCAGGGATCTCTGGAAACACCATATATTTT
CASSQEAGISGNTIYF
>TRBJ1-2|-|TRBV9|-
TGTGCCAGCAGCTCGACGGGGGCCCCGAGTGGCTACACCTTC
CASSSTGAPSGYTF
>TRBJ2-7|-|TRBV11-2|-
TGTGCCAGCAGAACAATTCTTGAGGGCCACGAGCAGTACTTC
CASRTILEGHEQYF
>TRBJ1-2|-|TRBV18|few
TGTGCCAGCTCACCAGATCAGGGACCCTATGGCTACACCTTC
CASSPDQGPYGYTF
>TRBJ1-2|-|TRBV7-8|few
TGTGCCAGCAGCCTGTGGGGAGCTAACTATGGCTACACCTTC
CASSLWGANYGYTF
>TRBJ1-3|-|TRBV7-2|few
TGTGCCAGCAGCATCCGACAGGACTCTGGAAACACCATATATTTT
CASSIRQDSGNTIYF
>TRBJ1-2|-|TRBV9|-
TGTGCCAGCAGCGTAGTAAGGGAAGAAGGTGGCTACACCTTC
CASSVVREEGGYTF
>TRBJ2-3|TRBD2|TRBV24-1|-
TGTGCCACCAGTGATTTAACGCGGGAGGATTCAGATACGCAGTATTTT
CATSDLTREDSDTQYF
>TRBJ2-5|-|TRBV5-1|few
TGCGCCAGCAGCCCCGACTTTGGGGGACTCCAAGAGACCCAGTACTTC
CASSPDFGGLQETQYF
>TRBJ2-3|-|TRBV7-6|few
TGTGCCAGCAGCTTATATAGTCAGGGTGAAAGCACAGATACGCAGTATTTT
CASSLYSQGESTDTQYF
>TRBJ2-1|TRBD1|TRBV5-1|few
TGCGCCAGCAGCTCGGGACAGGGGGTTAATGAGCAGTTCTTC
CASSSGQGVNEQFF
>TRBJ2-1|-|TRBV6-5|few
TGTGCCAGCAGCCCGTACGGAAATGAGCAGTTCTTC
CASSPYGNEQFF
>TRBJ2-5|TRBD2|TRBV7-2|many
TGTGCCAGCAGCTTAGTAGCGCTAGCGGTCAAAAATCAGGAGACCCAGTACTTC
CASSLVALAVKNQETQYF
>TRBJ2-1|-|TRBV5-1|-
TGCGCCAGCAGCGGAGGGGGGCTGGATGAGCAGTTCTTC
CASSGGGLDEQFF
>TRBJ2-5|-|TRBV7-2|-
TGTGCCAGCAGCTTAGGGGGGGCGAGGGCAGAGACCCAGTACTTC
CASSLGGARAETQYF
>TRBJ2-7|-|TRBV29-1|-
TGCAGCGTTGAAGCGGGACTCGGGCAGTACTTC
CSVEAGLGQYF
>TRBJ1-2|TRBD1|TRBV29-1|few
TGCAGCGTTGAGGGAGGATGGACAGGGGGCGGCTACACCTTC
CSVEGGWTGGGYTF
>TRBJ2-5|TRBD2|TRBV7-9|-
TGTGCCAGCCGGCTAGCGGGGGGGTCACAAGAGACCCAGTATTTC
CASRLAGGSQETQYF
>TRBJ2-1|TRBD2|TRBV20-1|-
TGCAGTGCTCCCTTAGCGGGAGCCACGTACAATGAGCAGTTCTTC
CSAPLAGATYNEQFF
>TRBJ2-3|TRBD2|TRBV11-3|-
TGTGCCAGCAGCTTCGAGACTAGCGGGAGGGCCAAGGATACGCAGTATTTT
CASSFETSGRAKDTQYF
>TRBJ2-3|-|TRBV18|-
TGTGCCAGCTCACCATTGGGGGCAGATACGCAGTATTTT
CASSPLGADTQYF